This T cell receptor (beta chain) stems from a study of immune cell composition in non-small cell lung cancer. Profiling relied on immunoSEQ multiplex PCR, and the TCRdb table lists in-frame clones only, not all of them. This repertoire shows roughly 16,000 clones, 77% found once; its top ten account for around 9.7%. Normal lung was sampled as far from the tumour as possible, at least 3 cm. Deletions cut 1 base from V and 1 base from J, with 7 bases between. This CDR3 is 14 amino acids long. Germline-derived CDR1 and CDR2 are SGHAT and FQNNGV. These sequences were also reported in another study, on CD4 T cells in lung cancer.

The sample taken for sequencing was non-adjacent lung tissue. This TCR derives from a human donor with non-small cell lung cancer. The J gene is TRBJ1-1, the V gene TRBV11-2; D remains ambiguous. CDR3 coding DNA: TGTGCCAGCAGCTTAGGGGCGGCGAACACTGAAGCTTTCTTT. This gives the protein CASSLGAANTEAFF.